The entry below describes one T cell receptor (beta chain). These data belong to a study of cytomegalovirus exposure and HLA in healthy donors. It was with 60 Vbeta and 13 Jbeta primers that the PCR ran. Produced via immunoSEQ multiplex PCR; TCRdb's table is partial and in-frame only. The sample lists fewer than 350,000 clones, about 90% occurring once. The CDR3 runs to 16 residues. V dropped 1 base and J dropped 0; count of bases not matched to a gene: 1. Germline V CDR1 and CDR2: KGHSH, LQKENI. The J gene is TRBJ1-3, the V gene TRBV18, with 9 bases that match TRBD1. The specimen was PBMCs. This receptor was identified in a woman under 30 in good health and CMV-seronegative. The CDR3 coding sequence is TGTGCCAGCTCACCACGACAGGGGGACTCTGGAAACACCATATATTTT. Protein sequence: CASSPRQGDSGNTIYF. Drawing the rest from reference TRBV18 and TRBJ1-3, the complete variable domain is NAGVMQNPRHLVRRRGQEARLRCSPMKGHSHVYWYRQLPEEGLKFMVYLQKENIIDESGMPKERFSAEFPKEGPSILRIQQVVRGDSAAYFCASSPRQGDSGNTIYFGEGSWLTVV.